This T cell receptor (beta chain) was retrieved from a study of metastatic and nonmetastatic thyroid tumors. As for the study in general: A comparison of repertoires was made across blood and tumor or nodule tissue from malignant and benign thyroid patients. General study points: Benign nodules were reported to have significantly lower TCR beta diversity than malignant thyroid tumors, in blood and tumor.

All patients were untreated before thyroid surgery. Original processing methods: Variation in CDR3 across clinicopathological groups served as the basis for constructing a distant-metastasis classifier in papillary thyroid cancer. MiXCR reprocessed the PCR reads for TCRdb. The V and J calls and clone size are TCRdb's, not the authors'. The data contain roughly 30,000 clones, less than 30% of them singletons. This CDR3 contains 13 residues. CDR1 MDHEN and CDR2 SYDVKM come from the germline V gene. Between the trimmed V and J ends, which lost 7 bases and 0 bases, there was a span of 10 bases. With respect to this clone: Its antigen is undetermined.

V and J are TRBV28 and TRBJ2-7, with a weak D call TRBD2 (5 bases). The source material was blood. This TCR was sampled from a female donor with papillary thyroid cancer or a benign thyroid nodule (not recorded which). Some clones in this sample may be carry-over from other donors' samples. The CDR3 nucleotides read TGTGCCAGCAAAGAGGGTTTCTCCTACGAGCAGTACTTC. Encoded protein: CASKEGFSYEQYF.